This T cell receptor beta chain was found in a study of cytomegalovirus exposure and HLA in healthy donors (dated by TCRdb to 2016 to 2017). With regard to the full study: According to an earlier analysis of a few hundred of the donors, some 170 million T cells yielded 90 million to 130 million unique TCR beta sequences and about 300 Gb of sequence data. To study patterns of TCR occurrence, a later analysis re-analyzed previously published TCR beta repertoires from 500 to 850 donors and added high-resolution HLA genotyping. In the later analysis, no new phenotypic data were used to find candidate immune exposures; instead, reliance was placed on TCR beta sequences and their occurrence across donors. Around 330 gigabases of sequencing data and roughly 80 million unique TCR sequences made up an early release that covered approximately 620 HLA-typed donors. Of the roughly 400 genotyped donors, approximately 83% fell in the genetic ancestry cluster associated with self-reported Caucasian donors. Because of strong linkage in the cohort, roughly five DR-DQ haplotypes were treated as single units for association and clustering. The number of typed donors differed by locus: about 620-640 for A, B, C, DRB1 and DQB1; 500 to 550 for DQA1; approximately 610 for DPA1; and roughly 450 for DPB1. The study aimed to test whether cataloging public T cell receptors could reveal signatures of past pathogen exposure. The study used immunosequencing to profile the T cell repertoires of about 670 subjects and linked those repertoires to cytomegalovirus serostatus. All discovery cohort repertoires had been generated using a single sequencing platform. Along with the roughly 700-subject first cohort, a separate validation cohort of over a hundred different subjects was used. Alongside the repertoire data, information on donor age, sex, ethnicity and CMV serostatus was compiled. HLA typing covered class I and class II loci at four-digit resolution. In a later genetic analysis, genome-wide SNP genotypes for about 65% of the 666 donors were used, and that subset was treated as a discovery cohort. Across about 370 genotyped donors of the cohort, an average of roughly 230,000 unique TCR beta nucleotide sequences per donor were sequenced, and roughly 17% of those sequences were non-productive. An earlier analysis of around 580 of the donors used high-throughput TCR beta sequencing to judge whether each TCR beta V gene segment behaved as functional or pseudogenic. High-throughput TCR immunosequencing, statistical association of individual TCRs with disease status, and machine learning were combined to predict cytomegalovirus infection status.

Libraries were built with the immunoSEQ multiplex PCR assay. A mixture of 60 forward primers for TCR Vbeta segments and 13 reverse primers for TCR Jbeta segments was used in the multiplex PCR. The CDR3 region of rearranged TCR beta genes was amplified from genomic DNA with a multiplex PCR assay. The amplified TCR beta libraries were sequenced on the Illumina HiSeq System as 87-base-pair reads. The study's processing was this. A later analysis counted tens of millions of unique TCR beta chains across the 700 or so repertoires, and around 9.9 million of these chains were shared by at least two donors. Raw reads were error-corrected and collapsed into unique sequences by a nearest-neighbor algorithm in which closely related sequences were merged to remove PCR and sequencing errors. To assign V, D and J gene segments, CDR3 sequences were aligned to IMGT reference sequences. For a sequence to be retained, a match of at least six nucleotides to both a V gene segment and a J gene segment was required. A rearrangement counted as productive if the CDR3 had no stop codons and remained in frame with V and J, and every other rearrangement counted as non-productive. CDR3 was defined according to IMGT convention as the region running from the second conserved V-encoded cysteine to the conserved J-encoded phenylalanine. The earlier analysis of some 580 of the donors excluded any sequence lacking an unambiguous match to a single V gene segment. An earlier analysis of over 450 of the donors classified V segments as functional when productive rearrangements were above 56.7% and as segregating when the standard deviation between donors was above 5%. A statistical classification framework was developed to diagnose cytomegalovirus status using the catalog of TCR beta chain sequences. A later analysis assigned V and J genes by comparing TCR nucleotide sequences with IMGT/GENE-DB human TR gene sequences. Using the TCRdist pipeline, a later analysis assigned CDR3 sequences along with most-parsimonious VDJ recombination scenarios. In a later analysis, each TCR beta chain was defined by its CDR3 amino acid sequence together with its V-gene family, and reads without a unique V-gene family were excluded. To address suspected cross-contamination and a sequencing artifact, a later analysis removed approximately 600 highly shared, low-generation-probability nucleotide sequences. In a later analysis, a clonal expansion index for each public chain was calculated from normalized within-repertoire ranks of inferred template counts. In a later analysis, generation probabilities were computed using a VDJ recombination model fitted to out-of-frame rearrangements, and the results were checked against IGoR. In a later analysis, hypergeometric tests were used to score TCR-TCR, TCR-HLA and TCR-CMV co-occurrence, with a repertoire-size bias correction applied to TCR pairs. In a later analysis, false discovery rates were estimated by permuting HLA or CMV assignments 20 times. In a later analysis, co-occurring TCRs were grouped with DBSCAN, and TCRdist sequence similarity was added when clustering was performed within HLA-allele-positive subsets. Co-occurrence clustering excluded repertoires with fewer than 30,000 or more than 120,000 public chains, plus five with anomalous nucleotide sharing. TCRdb obtained this table from immuneACCESS and retained in-frame rearrangements with V and J assigned. These tables miss some clones; where compared with another copy, unresolved V genes account for less than half of the shortfall, and the remainder is unexplained. From that table come the V and J calls and clone size; the DNA was used to work out D and trimming. This sample holds approximately 210,000 clones; about four fifths were observed only once. In total, the top ten clones hold roughly 1.5% of the sample.

The cohort was made up of 500 to 800 healthy bone marrow donors. At the time of sampling, all cohort members were nominally healthy, though unrecorded immune exposures were likely present. The donor was CMV seropositive and was included in the group of some 290 seropositive cohort members. A peripheral blood sample was collected from each donor, and TCR beta sequencing was performed on peripheral blood mononuclear cells. The Qiagen DNeasy Blood Extraction Kit was used to extract genomic DNA from the blood cell samples. Remarks on this clone: Its antigen is not yet known. Base qualities are not recorded, but no much larger clone differs from it by a single base.

Sequences MNHEY (CDR1) and SMNVEV (CDR2) are obtained from the germline V gene (reference sequence). Trimming leaves V shorter by 5 bases and J shorter by 7 bases, with the junction holding 13 bases beyond the gene matches. There are 15 amino acids in the CDR3, from cysteine to phenylalanine inclusive. Just CDR3 DNA is preserved here, 45 bases in frame from base 1. What the authors observed across the whole study: Immune exposure information for the cohort was limited to CMV serostatus. Some 16 rarely observed V segments, including chromosome 9 orphons, were excluded from the earlier analysis of about 500 of the donors because counts were too low. According to a later analysis, parvovirus B19, influenza, CMV and Epstein-Barr virus appeared linked to several top co-occurrence clusters. A later analysis found that most CMV-associated TCR beta chains appeared HLA-restricted, with HLA associations seemingly driven largely by CMV exposure. Correlated functional status among segregating V segments might be attributable to linkage disequilibrium, but an unknown experimental factor could not be ruled out. Across donors, most TCR sequences were observed very rarely, whereas some public TCRs were present in many individuals. Compared with equally common non-associated chains, HLA-associated TCR beta chains in a later analysis were more clonally expanded and had lower generation probabilities. According to the authors, the approach could potentially be generalized to other disease states and immunological phenotypes. In vitro tests confirmed that a few of the cytomegalovirus-associated TCR beta chains recognize cytomegalovirus antigens. A later genetic analysis associated a missense DCLRE1C variant with V-gene and J-gene trimming of TCR beta chains, and an independent cohort replicated the association. Cytomegalovirus status was reported to be diagnosed by the classifier with high specificity and sensitivity in both the original and validation cohorts. The sequencing pipeline was judged likely to have produced a cluster of highly shared sequence variants as a technical artifact. Roughly uniform sequencing depth across donors was assumed in presence/absence analyses, although this assumption may not hold. At a false discovery rate of 0.05, a later analysis linked roughly 17,000 TCR beta sequences to specific HLA alleles. When HLA alleles, especially DR and DQ, strongly co-occurred, TCR associations were difficult to assign to individual alleles. Broadly in line with IMGT annotations, most TCR beta V segments showed up in productive rearrangements about 90% or about 30% of the time in an earlier analysis of a few hundred of the donors. Because HLA typing was missing for some donors at each locus, association tests included only the typed subset. A further reported finding was that TCR beta sequences accurately predicted the HLA-A and HLA-B alleles for most subjects in the first cohort. In a later analysis, the rate of TCR association differed among HLA loci, with DRB1 alleles having the most associated TCRs and HLA-C alleles having the fewest. Some IMGT-functional V segments, including TRBV6-2 and TRBV6-3, could not be told apart with the 87-base-pair reads, so those segments were excluded. Only TCR beta chains were sequenced in this cohort, and the absence of alpha or paired-chain data limited detectable features. A total of 150 to 200 TCR beta chains were listed by the study as associated with cytomegalovirus. According to a later genetic analysis, donors in an Asian-associated ancestry cluster had fewer N-insertions in productive TCRs than the approximately 710-donor mean.

The receptor was isolated from a girl between 5 and 17 years old in good health and CMV-seropositive. The sample consisted of PBMCs. This receptor chain uses TRBV27 and TRBJ2-7, and 8 junctional nucleotides match TRBD1. The CDR3 protein: CASSQDGWTGREQYF. The sequenced DNA: TGTGCCAGCAGTCAAGACGGCTGGACAGGGCGGGAGCAGTACTTC.